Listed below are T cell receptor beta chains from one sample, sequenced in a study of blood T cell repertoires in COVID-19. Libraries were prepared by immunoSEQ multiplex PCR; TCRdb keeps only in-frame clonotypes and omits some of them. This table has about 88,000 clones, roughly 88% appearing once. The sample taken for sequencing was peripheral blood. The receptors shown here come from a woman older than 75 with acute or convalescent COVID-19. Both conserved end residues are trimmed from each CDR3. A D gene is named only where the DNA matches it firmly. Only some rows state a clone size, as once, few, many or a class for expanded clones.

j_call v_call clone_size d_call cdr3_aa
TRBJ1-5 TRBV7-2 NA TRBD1 ASSLGTGYNQPQH
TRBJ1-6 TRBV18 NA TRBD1 ASSTGGQYNSPLH
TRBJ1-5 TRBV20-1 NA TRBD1 SASKGASNQPQH
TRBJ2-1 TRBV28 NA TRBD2 ASSLFAGVLF
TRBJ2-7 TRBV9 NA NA ASSVESGLTGSYEQY
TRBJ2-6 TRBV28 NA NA ASSRGQSGANVLT
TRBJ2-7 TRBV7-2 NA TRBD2 ASSPSGSGSYEQY
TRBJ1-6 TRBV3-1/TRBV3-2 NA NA ASSQGSGRINSPLH
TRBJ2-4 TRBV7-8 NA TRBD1 ASSLGQGNIQY
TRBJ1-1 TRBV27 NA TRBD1 ASSLGTGIANTEAF
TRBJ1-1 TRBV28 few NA ASSLTGGEAF
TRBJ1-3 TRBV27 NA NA ASSTGGNTIY
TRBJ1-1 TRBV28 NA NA ASRGGLQGLAAF
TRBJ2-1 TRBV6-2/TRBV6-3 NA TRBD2 ASSQGLGWL
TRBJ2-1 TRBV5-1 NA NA ASRSNNEQF
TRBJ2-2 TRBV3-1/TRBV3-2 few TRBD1 ASSQRQGAAGELF
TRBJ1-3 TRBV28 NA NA ASIEALGQSTSGNTIY
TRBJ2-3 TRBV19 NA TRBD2 ASSTRLAGSPDTQY
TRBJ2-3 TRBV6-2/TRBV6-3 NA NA ASSNRDWRGTQY
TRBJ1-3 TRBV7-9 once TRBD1 ASSSGDRSSGNTIY
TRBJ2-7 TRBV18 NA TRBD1 ASSTDRGGYEQY
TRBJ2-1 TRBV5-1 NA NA ASSSSPWSSYNEQF
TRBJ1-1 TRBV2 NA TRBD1 ASSPRRDRGRTEAF
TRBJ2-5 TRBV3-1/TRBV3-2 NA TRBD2 ASRATGTSGYQETQY
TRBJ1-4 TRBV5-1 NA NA ASSLGQGLTNEKLF
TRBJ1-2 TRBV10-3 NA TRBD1 AISEWIAGQTLGYGYT
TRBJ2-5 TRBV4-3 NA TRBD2 ASSQDLGTSGRSETQY
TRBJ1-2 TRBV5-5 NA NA ASSLVGANYGYT
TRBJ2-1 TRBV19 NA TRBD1 ASSRSGQGANEQF
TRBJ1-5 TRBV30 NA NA AWGGPTSNQPQH
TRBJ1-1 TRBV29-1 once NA SVGALQGGIGEAF
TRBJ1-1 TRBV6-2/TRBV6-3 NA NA ASSYGAGGNTEAF
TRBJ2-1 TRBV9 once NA ASSVSVYNEQF
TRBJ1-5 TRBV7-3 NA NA ASSFNGAGVVH
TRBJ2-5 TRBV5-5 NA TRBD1 ASSFAGGLETQY
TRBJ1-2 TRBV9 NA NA ASSVAGGTNYGYT
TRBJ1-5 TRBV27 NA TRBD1 ASSTGGAGNQPQH
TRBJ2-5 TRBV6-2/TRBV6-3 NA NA ASSYSQTGQETQY
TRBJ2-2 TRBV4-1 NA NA ASSQEAGQNTGELF